A selection of T cell receptor beta chains follows, all from one sample in a study of cytomegalovirus exposure and HLA in healthy donors. Sequencing was performed with immunoSEQ multiplex PCR; in TCRdb, only in-frame clones are kept and a portion is missing. The sample has about 110,000 clones, roughly two thirds seen once. Sequences were obtained from PBMCs. These receptors came from a man between 40 and 49 years old in good health and CMV-seronegative. Each CDR3 is given with its conserved first and last residue. The order of the fields is D gene, V gene, clone size, J gene, CDR3 DNA, CDR3 protein. D genes are given only for firm matches. Not all rows give a size; the values are once, few, many and, for expanded clones, a class.

D: NA; V: TRBV15; size: NA; J: TRBJ1-2; DNA: TGTGCCACCAGCAGAGATGCGAGGGGGAGCTATGGCTACACCTTC; CDR3: CATSRDARGSYGYTF
D: TRBD1; V: TRBV7-9; size: NA; J: TRBJ2-7; DNA: TGTGCCAGCACCGTCATGGGGACAGCCTACGAGCAGTACTTC; CDR3: CASTVMGTAYEQYF
D: TRBD2; V: TRBV6-4; size: NA; J: TRBJ2-3; DNA: TGTGCCAGCAGTGACTCTCAGCGGGGTAGCACAGATACGCAGTATTTT; CDR3: CASSDSQRGSTDTQYF
D: TRBD1; V: TRBV25-1; size: NA; J: TRBJ1-1; DNA: TGTGCCAGCAGTGAATTTGAGGGGGCGGGCACTGAAGCTTTCTTT; CDR3: CASSEFEGAGTEAFF
D: NA; V: TRBV19; size: NA; J: TRBJ2-7; DNA: TGTGCCAGTAGTATAGGGGGCGGATACGAGCAGTACTTC; CDR3: CASSIGGGYEQYF
D: NA; V: TRBV7-9; size: NA; J: TRBJ1-3; DNA: TGTGCCAGCAGCTTAGACGGCACAAAACAGCGGCGAGCCGGAAACACCATATATTTT; CDR3: CASSLDGTKQRRAGNTIYF
D: NA; V: TRBV27; size: few; J: TRBJ2-1; DNA: TGTGCCAGCAGTTCCTTAGGAGGGAACCCCTACAATGAGCAGTTCTTC; CDR3: CASSSLGGNPYNEQFF
D: NA; V: TRBV15; size: NA; J: TRBJ1-3; DNA: TGTGCCACCAGCAGAGACCGCGCGGGGTGGTCTGGAAACACCATATATTTT; CDR3: CATSRDRAGWSGNTIYF
D: TRBD1; V: TRBV30; size: NA; J: TRBJ1-5; DNA: TGTGCCTGGAGCGAAGGGACAGTTAGCAATCAGCCCCAGCATTTT; CDR3: CAWSEGTVSNQPQHF
D: NA; V: TRBV28; size: NA; J: TRBJ1-1; DNA: TGTGCCAGCAGTTTAGGGCCGAACCCTGGGGCTTTCTTT; CDR3: CASSLGPNPGAFF
D: NA; V: TRBV28; size: once; J: TRBJ2-1; DNA: TGTGCCAGCAGTCTCCCCGGGACTTTGGGCAATGAGCAGTTCTTC; CDR3: CASSLPGTLGNEQFF
D: NA; V: TRBV21-1; size: NA; J: TRBJ2-2; DNA: TGTGCCAGCAGCAAAGCAAAGCGGGGGAGACGGGAGCTGTTTTTT; CDR3: CASSKAKRGRRELFF
D: NA; V: TRBV18; size: NA; J: TRBJ1-1; DNA: TGTGCCAGCTCTCCGACCGGGATGAACACTGAAGCTTTCTTT; CDR3: CASSPTGMNTEAFF
D: TRBD1; V: TRBV29-1; size: NA; J: TRBJ2-2; DNA: TGCAGCTCTCACAACAGGGGCACCGGGGAGCTGTTTTTT; CDR3: CSSHNRGTGELFF
D: NA; V: TRBV4-1; size: NA; J: TRBJ2-5; DNA: TGCGCCAGCAGCCCATGGACAGCCCCTCCAGAGACCCAGTACTTC; CDR3: CASSPWTAPPETQYF
D: TRBD1; V: TRBV6-6; size: NA; J: TRBJ1-6; DNA: TGTGCCAGCAGTCGAGCGACAGGGAGAACTTCACCCCTCCACTTT; CDR3: CASSRATGRTSPLHF
D: TRBD2; V: TRBV7-8; size: few; J: TRBJ2-5; DNA: TGTGCCAGCAGTAACCGACTAGCGGCTCAAGAGACCCAGTACTTC; CDR3: CASSNRLAAQETQYF
D: TRBD2; V: TRBV7-9; size: NA; J: TRBJ2-1; DNA: TGTGCCAGCAGCTTAGGCCACGGGACTAGCGGAGAGCAGTTCTTC; CDR3: CASSLGHGTSGEQFF
D: TRBD1; V: TRBV10-3; size: NA; J: TRBJ2-7; DNA: TGTGCCATCAGTGAGGACAGGGGGCCCTACGAGCAGTACTTC; CDR3: CAISEDRGPYEQYF
D: NA; V: TRBV9; size: NA; J: TRBJ1-1; DNA: TGTGCCAGCAGCGTAGAAGGGGCGAACACTGAAGCTTTCTTT; CDR3: CASSVEGANTEAFF
D: TRBD1; V: TRBV5-1; size: NA; J: TRBJ1-2; DNA: TGCGCCAGCAGCTTGGCCTCGGGACAGGATACTTATGGCTACACCTTC; CDR3: CASSLASGQDTYGYTF
D: TRBD1; V: TRBV27; size: few; J: TRBJ2-7; DNA: TGTGCCAGCAGCACAAACCCCCCCGGACAGGGGTACTACGAGCAGTACTTC; CDR3: CASSTNPPGQGYYEQYF
D: TRBD1; V: TRBV5-4; size: NA; J: TRBJ1-3; DNA: TGTGCCAGCAGCACCGACGGACAGGCTGGAAACACCATATATTTT; CDR3: CASSTDGQAGNTIYF
D: NA; V: TRBV15; size: NA; J: TRBJ1-5; DNA: TGTGCCACCTCCGGCGGAGGGGCGAATCAGCCCCAGCATTTT; CDR3: CATSGGGANQPQHF
D: TRBD1; V: TRBV19; size: few; J: TRBJ1-2; DNA: TGTGCCACCCGAGGGGGCGGCTATGGCTACACCTTC; CDR3: CATRGGGYGYTF
D: TRBD2; V: TRBV7-9; size: once; J: TRBJ2-7; DNA: TGTTCCAGCAGCTTAGCGGGGGGGAAAGCTTACGAGCAGTACTTC; CDR3: CSSSLAGGKAYEQYF
D: NA; V: TRBV7-2; size: NA; J: TRBJ2-7; DNA: TGTGCCAGCAGCTTAGATTGGGGCTACTCCTACGAGCAGTACTTC; CDR3: CASSLDWGYSYEQYF
D: NA; V: TRBV29-1; size: NA; J: TRBJ2-2; DNA: TGCAGCGTTGCGGTCAGGTCAGGAACCGGGGAGCTGTTTTTT; CDR3: CSVAVRSGTGELFF
D: NA; V: TRBV4-1; size: NA; J: TRBJ1-3; DNA: TGCGCCAGCAGCCAAGACGACAGGTTTTCCTCTGGAAACACCATATATTTT; CDR3: CASSQDDRFSSGNTIYF
D: NA; V: TRBV4-2; size: NA; J: TRBJ1-1; DNA: TGTGCCAGCAGCTTAGGGAGAGGGGGGGTCACTGAAGCTTTCTTT; CDR3: CASSLGRGGVTEAFF
D: NA; V: TRBV5-3; size: once; J: TRBJ1-2; DNA: TGTGCCAGAAGCGGTCGGAGGTCGTTC; CDR3: CARSGRRSF
D: TRBD1; V: TRBV6-5; size: NA; J: TRBJ2-7; DNA: TGTGCCAGTAACAGGGGTGGGGCCCAGTACTTC; CDR3: CASNRGGAQYF
D: NA; V: TRBV7-9; size: NA; J: TRBJ1-1; DNA: TGTGCCAGCAGCTTTCTAAAGCGGGGAAACACTGAAGCTTTCTTT; CDR3: CASSFLKRGNTEAFF
D: NA; V: TRBV21-1; size: NA; J: TRBJ1-2; DNA: TGTGCCAGCAGCAGCAGACTGAACTATGGCTACACCTTC; CDR3: CASSSRLNYGYTF
D: TRBD1; V: TRBV6-4; size: NA; J: TRBJ2-1; DNA: TGTGCCAGCAGTGTAGGGGCATCGGGACAGGGGTTCGATGAGCAGTTCTTC; CDR3: CASSVGASGQGFDEQFF
D: NA; V: TRBV11-2; size: NA; J: TRBJ2-7; DNA: TGTGCCAGCAGCCGGTCATCATTGGCGGGTCCGGGCCCCTACGAGCAGTACTTC; CDR3: CASSRSSLAGPGPYEQYF
D: TRBD1; V: TRBV4-1; size: few; J: TRBJ2-7; DNA: TGCGCCAGCAGCCAGGGGACAGGGGGAACATACGAGCAGTACTTC; CDR3: CASSQGTGGTYEQYF
D: NA; V: TRBV13; size: NA; J: TRBJ2-1; DNA: TGTGCCAGCAGCTCCGAGACAGGTCACTCCTACAATGAGCAGTTCTTC; CDR3: CASSSETGHSYNEQFF
D: NA; V: TRBV20-1; size: NA; J: TRBJ1-1; DNA: TGCAGTGCTAGAGTCGACAGGAAAGCTTTCTTT; CDR3: CSARVDRKAFF
D: TRBD1; V: TRBV7-9; size: NA; J: TRBJ1-6; DNA: TGTGCCAGCAGCTTTGGACAGGGCAGTTCACCCCTCCACTTT; CDR3: CASSFGQGSSPLHF